This note documents a single TCR beta chain sequence. These data originate in a study of blood T cell repertoires in COVID-19. In the source study's methods: Estimation of nucleated cell counts was performed using reference gene primer amplification. The method was immunoSEQ multiplex PCR; TCRdb's version includes in-frame clones alone and lacks a portion of them. The V and J calls and clone size were taken over from that table, and D and trimming were inferred from the DNA. Among approximately 160,000 clones listed, more than 80% were seen once. Germline trimming cut 10 bases from V and 1 base from J; bases unmatched to any gene: 4. In germline, CDR1 is MNHEY, CDR2 SVGAGI. The CDR3 is 13 residues long.

The V call is TRBV6-5, the J call TRBJ2-3; 8 bases are a match to TRBD2. This TCR derives from a woman between 55 and 75 years old with COVID-19, enrolled during active disease. The sequencing input was peripheral blood. CDR3: CATEAGGTDTQYF. CDR3 in DNA: TGTGCCACTGAAGCGGGGGGCACAGATACGCAGTATTTT.